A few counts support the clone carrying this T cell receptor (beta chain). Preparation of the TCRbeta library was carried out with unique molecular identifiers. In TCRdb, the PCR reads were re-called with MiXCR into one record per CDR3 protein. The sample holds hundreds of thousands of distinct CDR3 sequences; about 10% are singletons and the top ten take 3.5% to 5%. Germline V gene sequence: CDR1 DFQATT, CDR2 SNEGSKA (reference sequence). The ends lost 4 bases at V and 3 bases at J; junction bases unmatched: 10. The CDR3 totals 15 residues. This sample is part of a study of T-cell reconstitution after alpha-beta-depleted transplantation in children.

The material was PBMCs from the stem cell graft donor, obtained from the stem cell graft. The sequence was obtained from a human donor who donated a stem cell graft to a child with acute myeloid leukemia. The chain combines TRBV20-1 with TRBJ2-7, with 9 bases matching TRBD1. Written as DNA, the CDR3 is TGCAGTGCTAATCATCCTGGGACAGGGCACTACGAGCAGTACTTC. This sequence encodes CSANHPGTGHYEQYF.